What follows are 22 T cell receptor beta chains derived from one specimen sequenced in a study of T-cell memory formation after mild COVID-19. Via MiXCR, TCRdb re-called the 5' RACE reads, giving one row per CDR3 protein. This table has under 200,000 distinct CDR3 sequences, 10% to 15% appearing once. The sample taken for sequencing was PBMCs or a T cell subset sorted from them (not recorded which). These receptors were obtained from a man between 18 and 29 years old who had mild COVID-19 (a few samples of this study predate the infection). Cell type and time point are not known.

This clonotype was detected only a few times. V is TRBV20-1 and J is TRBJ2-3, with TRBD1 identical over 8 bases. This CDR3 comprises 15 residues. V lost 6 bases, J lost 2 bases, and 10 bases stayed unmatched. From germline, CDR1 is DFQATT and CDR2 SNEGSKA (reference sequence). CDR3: CSAQGAGGITDTQYF. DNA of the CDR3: TGCAGTGCCCAGGGGGCCGGGGGAATCACAGATACGCAGTATTTT.

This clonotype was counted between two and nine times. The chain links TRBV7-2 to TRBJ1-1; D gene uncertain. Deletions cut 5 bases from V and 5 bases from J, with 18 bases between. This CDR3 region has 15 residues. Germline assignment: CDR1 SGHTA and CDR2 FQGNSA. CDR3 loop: CASSREAFIGTEAFF. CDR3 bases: TGTGCCAGCAGCCGAGAGGCATTTATCGGGACTGAAGCTTTCTTT.

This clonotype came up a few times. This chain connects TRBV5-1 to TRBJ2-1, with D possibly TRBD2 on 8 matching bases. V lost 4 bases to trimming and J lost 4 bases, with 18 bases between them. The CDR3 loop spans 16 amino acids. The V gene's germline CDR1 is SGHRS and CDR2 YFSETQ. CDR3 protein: CASSPGGGQTYNEQFF. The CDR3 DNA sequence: TGCGCCAGCAGCCCCGGGGGGGGACAGACATACAATGAGCAGTTCTTC.

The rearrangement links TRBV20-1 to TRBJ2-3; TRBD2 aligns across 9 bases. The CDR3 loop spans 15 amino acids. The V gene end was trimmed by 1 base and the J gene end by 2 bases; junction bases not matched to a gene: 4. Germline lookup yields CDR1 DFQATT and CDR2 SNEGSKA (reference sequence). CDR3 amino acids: CSARAVAGDTDTQYF. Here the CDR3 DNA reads TGCAGTGCTAGAGCTGTAGCGGGGGACACAGATACGCAGTATTTT.

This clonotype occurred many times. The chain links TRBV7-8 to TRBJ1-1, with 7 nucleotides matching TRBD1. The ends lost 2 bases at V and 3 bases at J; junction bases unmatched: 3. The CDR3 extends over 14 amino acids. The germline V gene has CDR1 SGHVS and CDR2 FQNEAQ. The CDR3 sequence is CASSLRDSHTEAFF. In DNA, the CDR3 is TGTGCCAGCAGCTTAAGGGACAGCCACACTGAAGCTTTCTTT.

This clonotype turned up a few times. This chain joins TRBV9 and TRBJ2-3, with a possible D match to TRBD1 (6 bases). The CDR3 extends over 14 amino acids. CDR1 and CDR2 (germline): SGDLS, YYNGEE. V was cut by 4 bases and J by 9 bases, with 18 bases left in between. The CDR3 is CASSLQGRGPTQYF. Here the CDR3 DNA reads TGTGCCAGCAGCTTACAGGGTCGAGGGCCCACGCAGTATTTT. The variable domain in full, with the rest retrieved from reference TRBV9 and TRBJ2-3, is DSGVTQTPKHLITATGQRVTLRCSPRSGDLSVYWYQQSLDQGLQFLIQYYNGEERAKGNILERFSAQQFPDLHSELNLSSLELGDSALYFCASSLQGRGPTQYFGPGTRLTVL.

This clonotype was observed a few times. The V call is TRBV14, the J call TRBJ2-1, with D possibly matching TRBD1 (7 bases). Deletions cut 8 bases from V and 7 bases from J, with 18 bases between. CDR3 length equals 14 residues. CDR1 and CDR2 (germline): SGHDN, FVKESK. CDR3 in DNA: TGTGCCAGCTCTTCCAGGGGGGTCTTGAATGAGCAGTTCTTC. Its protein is CASSSRGVLNEQFF.

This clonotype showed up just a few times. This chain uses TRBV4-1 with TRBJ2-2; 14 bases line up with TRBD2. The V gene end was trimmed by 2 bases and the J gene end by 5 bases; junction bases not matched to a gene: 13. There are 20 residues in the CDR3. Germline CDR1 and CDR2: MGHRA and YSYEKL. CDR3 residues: CASSQKPPTSGGAGTGELFF. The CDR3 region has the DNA TGCGCCAGCAGCCAAAAACCCCCGACTAGCGGGGGGGCCGGTACCGGGGAGCTGTTTTTT.

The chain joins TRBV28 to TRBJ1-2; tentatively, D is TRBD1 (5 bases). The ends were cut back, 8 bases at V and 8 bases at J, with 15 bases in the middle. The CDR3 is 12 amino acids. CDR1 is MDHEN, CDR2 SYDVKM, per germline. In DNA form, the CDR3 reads TGTGCCAGCGGGAGGGGAATTGGCGGCTACACCTTC. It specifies CASGRGIGGYTF.

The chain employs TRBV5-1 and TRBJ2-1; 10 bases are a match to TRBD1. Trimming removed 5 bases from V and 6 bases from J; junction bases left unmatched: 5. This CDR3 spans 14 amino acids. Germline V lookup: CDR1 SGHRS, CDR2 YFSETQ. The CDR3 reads CASRYGQGGNEQFF. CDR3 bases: TGCGCCAGCAGATACGGACAGGGGGGCAATGAGCAGTTCTTC.

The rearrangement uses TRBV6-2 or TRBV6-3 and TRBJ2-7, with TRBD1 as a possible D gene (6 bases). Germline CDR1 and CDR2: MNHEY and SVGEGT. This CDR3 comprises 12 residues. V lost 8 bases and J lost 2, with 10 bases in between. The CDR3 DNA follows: TGTGCCAGCCAAACAGGGACCTACGAGCAGTACGTC. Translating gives CASQTGTYEQYV.

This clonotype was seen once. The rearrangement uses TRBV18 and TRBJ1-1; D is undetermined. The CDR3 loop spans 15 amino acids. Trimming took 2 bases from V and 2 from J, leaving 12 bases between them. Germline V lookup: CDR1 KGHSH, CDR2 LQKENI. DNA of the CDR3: TGTGCCAGCTCACCAGGATTAACAAGTAACACTGAAGCTTTCTTT. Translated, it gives CASSPGLTSNTEAFF. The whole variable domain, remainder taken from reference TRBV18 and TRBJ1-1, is NAGVMQNPRHLVRRRGQEARLRCSPMKGHSHVYWYRQLPEEGLKFMVYLQKENIIDESGMPKERFSAEFPKEGPSILRIQQVVRGDSAAYFCASSPGLTSNTEAFFGQGTRLTVV.

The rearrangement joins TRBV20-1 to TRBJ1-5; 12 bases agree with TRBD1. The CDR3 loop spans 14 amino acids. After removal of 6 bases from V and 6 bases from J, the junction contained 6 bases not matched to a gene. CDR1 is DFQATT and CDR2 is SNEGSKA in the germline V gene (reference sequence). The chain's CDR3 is CSASGTGGVQPQHF. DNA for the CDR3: TGCAGTGCCTCCGGGACAGGGGGCGTTCAGCCCCAGCATTTT.

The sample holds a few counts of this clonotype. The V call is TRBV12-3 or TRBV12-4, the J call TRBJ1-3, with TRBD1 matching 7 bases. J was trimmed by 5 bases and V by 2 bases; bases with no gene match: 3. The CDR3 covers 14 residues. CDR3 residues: CASSLPQGRNTIYF. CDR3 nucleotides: TGTGCCAGCAGTTTACCACAGGGGAGAAACACCATATATTTT.

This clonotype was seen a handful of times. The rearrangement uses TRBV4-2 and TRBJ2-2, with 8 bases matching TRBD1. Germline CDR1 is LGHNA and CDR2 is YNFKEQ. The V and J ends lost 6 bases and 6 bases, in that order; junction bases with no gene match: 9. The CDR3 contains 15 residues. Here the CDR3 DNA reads TGTGCCAGCAGACGGGACAGGAGTTCCGCCGGGGAGCTGTTTTTT. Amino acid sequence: CASRRDRSSAGELFF.

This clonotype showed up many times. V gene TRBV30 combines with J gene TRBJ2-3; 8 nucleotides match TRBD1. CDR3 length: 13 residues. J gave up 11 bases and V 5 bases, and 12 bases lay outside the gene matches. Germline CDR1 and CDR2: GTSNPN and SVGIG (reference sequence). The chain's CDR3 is CAWRQNPGTGQYF. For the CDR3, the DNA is TGTGCCTGGCGACAAAACCCCGGGACAGGGCAGTATTTT.

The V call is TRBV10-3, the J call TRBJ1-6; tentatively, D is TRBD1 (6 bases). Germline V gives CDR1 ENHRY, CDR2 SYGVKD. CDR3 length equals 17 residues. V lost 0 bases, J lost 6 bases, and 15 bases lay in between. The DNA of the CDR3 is TGTGCCATCAGTGAGTCAACGGGGTTGGGGGCTAATTCACCCCTCCACTTT. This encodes CAISESTGLGANSPLHF.

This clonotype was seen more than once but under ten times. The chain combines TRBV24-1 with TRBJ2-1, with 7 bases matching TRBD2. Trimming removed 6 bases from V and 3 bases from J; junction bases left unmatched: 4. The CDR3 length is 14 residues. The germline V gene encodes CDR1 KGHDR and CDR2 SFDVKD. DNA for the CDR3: TGTGCCACCAGTCGGGGGGAAGACTACAATGAGCAGTTCTTC. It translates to CATSRGEDYNEQFF.

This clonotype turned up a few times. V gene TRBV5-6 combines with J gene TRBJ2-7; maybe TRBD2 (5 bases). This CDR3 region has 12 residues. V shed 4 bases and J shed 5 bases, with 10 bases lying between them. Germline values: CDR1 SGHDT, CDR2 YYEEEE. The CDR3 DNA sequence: TGTGCCAGCAGCCCCCTCGGGGACGAGCAGTACTTC. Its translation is CASSPLGDEQYF. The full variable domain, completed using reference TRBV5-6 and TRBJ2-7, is DAGVTQSPTHLIKTRGQQVTLRCSPKSGHDTVSWYQQALGQGPQFIFQYYEEEERQRGNFPDRFSGHQFPNYSSELNVNALLLGDSALYLCASSPLGDEQYFGPGTRLTVT.

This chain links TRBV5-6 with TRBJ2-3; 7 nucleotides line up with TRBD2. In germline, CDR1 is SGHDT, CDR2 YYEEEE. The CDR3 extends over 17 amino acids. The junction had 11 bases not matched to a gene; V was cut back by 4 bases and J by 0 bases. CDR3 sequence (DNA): TGTGCCAGCAGCATCAGCTTCCAGGGACTAAGCACAGATACGCAGTATTTT. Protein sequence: CASSISFQGLSTDTQYF.

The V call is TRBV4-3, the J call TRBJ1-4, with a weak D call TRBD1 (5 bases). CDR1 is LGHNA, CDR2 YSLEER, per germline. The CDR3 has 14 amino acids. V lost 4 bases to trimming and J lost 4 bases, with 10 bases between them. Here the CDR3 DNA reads TGCGCCAGCAGCCTCCAGGGTGGTAATGAAAAACTGTTTTTT. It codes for CASSLQGGNEKLFF.

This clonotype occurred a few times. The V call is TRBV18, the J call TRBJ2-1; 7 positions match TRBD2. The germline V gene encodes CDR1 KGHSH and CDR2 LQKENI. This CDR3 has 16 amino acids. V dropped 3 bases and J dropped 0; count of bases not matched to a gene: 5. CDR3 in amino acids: CASSPPAGRSYNEQFF. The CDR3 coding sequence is TGTGCCAGCTCACCTCCAGCGGGACGCTCCTACAATGAGCAGTTCTTC.